Below, 30 T cell receptor beta chains from the same sample are listed, as sequenced in a study of shared clonotypes between healthy human individuals. The table came from immunoSEQ multiplex PCR; TCRdb's copy has only in-frame clones and leaves some out. The repertoire holds a few million clones, approximately 90% seen once, with more than 0.12% in the top ten. The material sequenced was naive CD4+ T cells sorted from blood. Indicated subset: CD45RA+ positively selected. The source is a young man in good health.

This clone was seen once. V usage is TRBV29-1 and J usage is TRBJ2-1; TRBD2 matches at 13 bases. CDR3 length: 17 residues. V shed 3 bases and J 1 base; nucleotides not matched to a gene: 6. The germline V gene encodes CDR1 SQVTM and CDR2 ANQGSEA. Here the CDR3 DNA reads TGCAGCGTTGATGGACTAGCGGGAGAGGGTTCCTACAATGAGCAGTTCTTC. This sequence encodes CSVDGLAGEGSYNEQFF.

The rearrangement links TRBV28 to TRBJ1-4; the D gene is possibly TRBD1 (5 bases). Between the trimmed V and J ends, which lost 6 bases and 1 base, there was a span of 12 bases. CDR1 MDHEN and CDR2 SYDVKM come from the germline V gene. The CDR3 consists of 15 residues. CDR3 in DNA: TGTGCCAGCAGACGGGACTTCTTAACTAATGAAAAACTGTTTTTT. It codes for CASRRDFLTNEKLFF.

About this clone itself: The identical CDR3 is also encoded by other nucleotide sequences in the sample. The chain carries TRBV29-1 and TRBJ2-3; no clear D gene. V was shortened by 3 bases and J by 6 bases, with 10 bases between the two germline ends. Germline lookup yields CDR1 SQVTM and CDR2 ANQGSEA. The CDR3 sequence is 12 residues long. The CDR3 DNA reads as TGCAGCGTTGAGCCAGGTTCCGATACGCAGTATTTT. This translates into CSVEPGSDTQYF.

The V and J genes are TRBV28 and TRBJ1-6, with D possibly being TRBD1 (6 bases). CDR3 length equals 15 residues. The V gene's germline CDR1 is MDHEN and CDR2 SYDVKM. V lost 3 bases, J lost 6 bases, and 12 bases lay in between. CDR3: CASSFQGQFNSPLHF. In DNA, the CDR3 is TGTGCCAGCAGTTTCCAAGGACAGTTTAATTCACCCCTCCACTTT.

V usage is TRBV9 and J usage is TRBJ2-1; possibly TRBD2 for D (5 bases). Trimming removed 2 bases from V and 4 bases from J, with 22 bases in between. The germline V gene has CDR1 SGDLS and CDR2 YYNGEE. The CDR3 is 18 residues long. The CDR3 bases are TGTGCCAGCAGCGTCGGTCCTCCGTCAGCGGCACCTTACAATGAGCAGTTCTTC. Translation gives CASSVGPPSAAPYNEQFF.

This chain uses TRBV19 with TRBJ1-5; no firm D call. CDR3 length: 14 amino acids. Germline CDR1 reads LNHDA; CDR2 reads SQIVND (reference sequence). Trimming took 0 bases from V and 9 from J, leaving 12 bases between them. The CDR3 sequence is CASSIEASGRPQHF. The DNA for the CDR3 is TGTGCCAGTAGTATAGAGGCCTCCGGGAGGCCCCAGCATTTT.

The V and J genes are TRBV30 and TRBJ1-5; 9 bases are a match to TRBD1. The germline gives CDR1 GTSNPN, CDR2 SVGIG (reference sequence). J gave up 4 bases and V 3 bases, and 4 bases lay outside the gene matches. This CDR3 region has 14 residues. CDR3 nucleotide sequence: TGTGCCTGGAGGGGACAGGGAGAGAATCAGCCCCAGCATTTT. This encodes CAWRGQGENQPQHF.

The gene calls are TRBV12-5 and TRBJ2-7, with TRBD2 matching over 7 bases. The CDR3 loop spans 15 amino acids. Looked up from germline, CDR1 is LGHNT and CDR2 is FRNRAP. The ends lost 6 bases at V and 4 bases at J; junction bases unmatched: 12. The CDR3: CASGLADGSLYEQYF. The DNA for the CDR3 is TGTGCTAGTGGCCTAGCGGATGGGAGTTTATACGAGCAGTACTTC.

In DNA form, the CDR3 reads TGTGCCAGTACCATGAACACCGGGGAGCTGTTTTTT. Amino acid sequence: CASTMNTGELFF. The genes are TRBV19 and TRBJ2-2; D not certain. CDR1 is LNHDA, CDR2 SQIVND, per germline (reference sequence). V gave up 7 bases and J gave up 1 base, with 4 bases separating them. This CDR3 spans 12 amino acids.

The V and J genes are TRBV5-1 and TRBJ2-6; D gene ambiguous. The CDR3 has 14 residues. CDR1 and CDR2 from the germline V gene are SGHRS and YFSETQ. The V and J ends lost 3 bases and 4 bases respectively, with 8 bases between them. In DNA, the CDR3 is TGCGCCAGCAGCTCCCCGGCCGGGGCCAACGTCCTGACTTTC. This sequence encodes CASSSPAGANVLTF.

This chain uses TRBV30 with TRBJ2-3; D perhaps matches TRBD2 (6 bases). The germline gives CDR1 GTSNPN, CDR2 SVGIG (reference sequence). This CDR3 contains 16 residues. V was shortened by 0 bases and J by 4 bases, with 17 bases between the two germline ends. In DNA, the CDR3 is TGTGCCTGGAGTGTATCTAGCGTTCTTCGGGCAGATACGCAGTATTTT. The encoded protein is CAWSVSSVLRADTQYF. Full variable domain (rest looked up from reference TRBV30 and TRBJ2-3): SQTIHQWPATLVQPVGSPLSLECTVEGTSNPNLYWYRQAAGRGLQLLFYSVGIGQISSEVPQNLSASRPQDRQFILSSKKLLLSDSGFYLCAWSVSSVLRADTQYFGPGTRLTVL.

CDR3: CASSWSAVPTSEQYF. The DNA of the CDR3 is TGCGCCAGCAGCTGGTCCGCGGTTCCGACTTCCGAGCAGTACTTC. V and J are TRBV5-1 and TRBJ2-7; D call uncertain. The ends were cut back, 3 bases at V and 6 bases at J, with 19 bases in the middle. The CDR3 sequence is 15 residues long. Germline CDR1 and CDR2: SGHRS and YFSETQ.

The chain joins TRBV5-4 to TRBJ2-5; perhaps TRBD2 as D (7 bases). Per germline, CDR1 SGHNT and CDR2 YYREEE (reference sequence). Trimming removed 1 base from V and 5 bases from J, with 9 bases in between. CDR3 size: 13 residues. The CDR3 region is CASSLWGGETQYF. For the CDR3, the DNA is TGTGCCAGCAGCTTGTGGGGGGGCGAGACCCAGTACTTC.

The chain recombines TRBV6-1 with TRBJ1-3; no clear D gene. The CDR3 runs to 13 residues. V was pared by 4 bases and J by 4 bases, with 8 bases between. Germline V gene lookup returns CDR1 MNHNS and CDR2 SASEGT. The chain's CDR3 is CASSGVEGNTIYF. The CDR3 DNA reads TGTGCCAGCAGTGGAGTCGAGGGAAACACCATATATTTT.

V gene TRBV2 combines with J gene TRBJ1-6; D might be TRBD1 (6 bases). The germline CDR1 and CDR2 sequences are SNHLY and FYNNEI. This CDR3 has 14 residues. V lost 4 bases, J lost 9 bases, and 13 bases lay in between. CDR3 sequence reads: CASSGGTNLSPLHF. CDR3 sequence (DNA): TGTGCCAGCAGTGGGGGGACAAACCTTTCACCCCTCCACTTT.

This clone was counted once. This chain joins TRBV11-2 and TRBJ2-7, with D perhaps TRBD2 (6 bases). The germline V gene encodes CDR1 SGHAT and CDR2 FQNNGV. V lost 7 bases, J lost 7 bases, and 23 bases lay in between. This CDR3 has 15 residues. The CDR3: CASTSGGPGWGEQYF. The CDR3 DNA is TGTGCCAGCACCTCCGGAGGGCCGGGGTGGGGGGAGCAGTACTTC.

The genes are TRBV7-8 and TRBJ2-7; D possibly corresponds to TRBD1 (6 bases). This CDR3 spans 14 amino acids. Between the trimmed V and J ends, which lost 2 bases and 5 bases, there was a span of 13 bases. Germline values: CDR1 SGHVS, CDR2 FQNEAQ. CDR3: CASSLRDRSHEQYF. CDR3 DNA sequence: TGTGCCAGCAGCTTACGCGACAGGTCCCACGAGCAGTACTTC.

The rearrangement links TRBV5-1 to TRBJ2-4; no firm D call. The CDR3 is made up of 16 amino acids. Germline lookup yields CDR1 SGHRS and CDR2 YFSETQ. Trimming pared 7 bases from V and 3 bases from J, leaving 20 bases between. The CDR3 region has the DNA TGCGCCAGCGCCCCCAATCGGATTTGGGGCAAAAACATTCAGTACTTC. Protein product: CASAPNRIWGKNIQYF.

This clone appeared once. The V gene is TRBV6-5, the J gene TRBJ2-5; no clear D. Deletions cut 8 bases from V and 5 bases from J, with 12 bases between. Germline V gene sequence: CDR1 MNHEY, CDR2 SVGAGI. This CDR3 has 12 amino acids. This chain's CDR3 is CASRHLRETQYF. Here the CDR3 DNA reads TGTGCCAGCCGACACCTCCGTGAGACCCAGTACTTC.

This rearrangement joins TRBV5-4 to TRBJ1-1; D unresolved. This CDR3 is built from 14 residues. Germline CDR1 SGHNT, CDR2 YYREEE (reference sequence). The V and J ends lost 2 bases and 4 bases respectively, with 12 bases between them. CDR3 amino acids: CASSLSILTTEAFF. CDR3 nucleotides: TGTGCCAGCAGCTTATCTATCCTGACCACTGAAGCTTTCTTT.

The chain combines TRBV4-1 with TRBJ1-2; 8 nucleotides match TRBD1. The V segment lost 6 bases and the J segment 13 bases; nucleotides outside the gene matches: 13. In germline, CDR1 is MGHRA, CDR2 YSYEKL. This CDR3 is 13 amino acids long. CDR3 loop: CASRETGTGKFTF. The CDR3 DNA reads TGCGCCAGCAGAGAAACCGGGACAGGCAAATTCACCTTC.

The rearrangement links TRBV4-3 to TRBJ1-5; possible D gene TRBD1, 6 bases. This CDR3 is built from 15 residues. Trimming left V 0 bases short and J 6 bases short, with 12 bases between. Germline assignment: CDR1 LGHNA and CDR2 YSLEER. In DNA form, the CDR3 reads TGCGCCAGCAGCCAAGATGTCAGGGGTGTTCAGCCCCAGCATTTT. Its translation: CASSQDVRGVQPQHF.

The chain joins TRBV7-9 to TRBJ2-3, with 8 bases that match TRBD2. The V segment lost 4 bases and the J segment 4 bases; nucleotides outside the gene matches: 7. This CDR3 spans 15 amino acids. Germline lookup yields CDR1 SEHNR and CDR2 FQNEAQ (reference sequence). CDR3 DNA sequence: TGTGCCAGCAGCTCGGCGGGGGGCGGGGCAGATACGCAGTATTTT. Its protein product is CASSSAGGGADTQYF. The whole variable domain, filled in from reference TRBV7-9 and TRBJ2-3, reads DTGVSQNPRHKITKRGQNVTFRCDPISEHNRLYWYRQTLGQGPEFLTYFQNEAQLEKSRLLSDRFSAERPKGSFSTLEIQRTEQGDSAMYLCASSSAGGGADTQYFGPGTRLTVL.

This clone is a singleton in its sample. V gene TRBV27 combines with J gene TRBJ1-4; 7 bases fit TRBD1. Germline loops: CDR1 MNHEY, CDR2 SMNVEV (reference sequence). This CDR3 spans 14 amino acids. V lost 2 bases to trimming and J lost 7 bases; unmatched junction nucleotides: 4. CDR3 sequence reads: CASSLGQGGEKLFF. Here the CDR3 DNA reads TGTGCCAGCAGTTTAGGGCAGGGGGGTGAAAAACTGTTTTTT.

Concerning this clone itself: This specimen includes other DNA sequences encoding the same CDR3. V gene TRBV5-1 combines with J gene TRBJ1-2; 7 bases are shared with TRBD1. Trimming took 4 bases from V and 2 from J; bases not matched to a gene: 2. The CDR3 consists of 13 residues. Germline V gene data show CDR1 as SGHRS and CDR2 as YFSETQ. The CDR3: CASSQGQNYGYTF. In nucleotides, the CDR3 is TGCGCCAGCAGCCAGGGACAGAACTATGGCTACACCTTC.

The chain couples TRBV29-1 to TRBJ1-1; D possibly corresponds to TRBD1 (6 bases). This CDR3 is 14 amino acids long. Per germline, CDR1 SQVTM and CDR2 ANQGSEA. V was cut by 7 bases and J by 4 bases, with 19 bases left in between. In DNA form, the CDR3 reads TGCAGCGCCAAGGCAGGGGTAGCCTCCACTGAAGCTTTCTTT. Residues: CSAKAGVASTEAFF.

The CDR3 DNA reads as TGTGCCAGCAGTTTATGGGGTAGCTCCTACAATGAGCAGTTCTTC. This translates into CASSLWGSSYNEQFF. V usage is TRBV27 and J usage is TRBJ2-1; D unresolved. Germline V lookup: CDR1 MNHEY, CDR2 SMNVEV (reference sequence). The V end was cut by 1 base, the J end by 0 bases, with 7 bases between. This CDR3 contains 15 residues.

In its sample, this clone was seen once. This sample also contains other DNA sequences that code for the same CDR3. The rearrangement joins TRBV6-5 to TRBJ2-7; D may match TRBD1 or TRBD2 (6 bases each). Trimming removed 5 bases at V and 2 bases at J, with 7 bases between. Germline CDR1 reads MNHEY; CDR2 reads SVGAGI. CDR3 length: 12 residues. CDR3 amino acids: CASSRGAYEQYF. The CDR3 DNA sequence: TGTGCCAGCAGTAGGGGGGCCTACGAGCAGTACTTC.

The chain is built from TRBV21-1 and TRBJ2-3; the D call TRBD1 from the table was never checked on the DNA. TRBV21-1 is labeled a pseudogene. The CDR3 covers 14 residues. This CDR3 reads CASSKGAVTDTQYF. CDR3 bases: TGTGCCAGCAGCAAAGGGGCCGTGACAGATACGCAGTATTTT.

The V gene is TRBV10-3, the J gene TRBJ1-2; 7 bases fit TRBD1. Trimming removed 5 bases from V and 0 bases from J; junction bases left unmatched: 12. The CDR3 sequence is 17 residues long. CDR1 ENHRY and CDR2 SYGVKD come from the germline V gene. Here the CDR3 reads CAISRGAGGATNYGYTF. The CDR3 nucleotides are TGTGCCATCAGTCGTGGGGCAGGGGGGGCGACTAACTATGGCTACACCTTC.